One sample yielded the 5 T cell receptor beta chains listed below, sequenced in a study of shared clonotypes between healthy human individuals. Profiling relied on immunoSEQ multiplex PCR, and the TCRdb table lists in-frame clones only, not all of them. The profile shows 2 million to 2.5 million clones, just over 90% of them singletons. Sequenced sample: naive CD4+ T cells from PBMCs. Indicated subset: CD45RA+ positively selected. The receptor set was obtained from a man between 18 and 35 years old in good health. Some clones in this sample may be carry-over from other donors' samples.

The V and J genes are TRBV7-8 and TRBJ2-5, with a weak D call TRBD2 (7 bases). V was trimmed by 5 bases and J by 4 bases, leaving 20 bases between them. CDR3 size: 16 residues. CDR1 and CDR2 from the germline V gene are SGHVS and FQNEAQ. Written as DNA, the CDR3 is TGTGCCAGCAGCGTTAGGGGGGGGAGAGACAGAGAGACCCAGTACTTC. It translates to CASSVRGGRDRETQYF. Together with reference TRBV7-8 and TRBJ2-5, the CDR3 gives the full variable domain: GAGVSQSPRYKVAKRGQDVALRCDPISGHVSLFWYQQALGQGPEFLTYFQNEAQLDKSGLPSDRFFAERPEGSVSTLKIQRTQQEDSAVYLCASSVRGGRDRETQYFGPGTRLLVL.

CDR3 nucleotide sequence: TGTGCCAGCAGCTCCCCGGGACAGCCTAATGAAAAACTGTTTTTT. This codes for CASSSPGQPNEKLFF. This chain joins TRBV28 and TRBJ1-4; 7 positions agree with TRBD1. The CDR3 sequence is 15 residues long. The germline V gene encodes CDR1 MDHEN and CDR2 SYDVKM. With V trimmed by 6 bases and J by 3 bases, 7 bases remained unmatched. Full variable domain (rest looked up from reference TRBV28 and TRBJ1-4): DVKVTQSSRYLVKRTGEKVFLECVQDMDHENMFWYRQDPGLGLRLIYFSYDVKMKEKGDIPEGYSVSREKKERFSLILESASTNQTSMYLCASSSPGQPNEKLFFGSGTQLSVL.

The chain employs TRBV6-5 and TRBJ1-5; perhaps TRBD1 as D (6 bases). V lost 4 bases to trimming and J lost 5 bases, with 9 bases between them. The CDR3 spans 13 residues. The germline V gene encodes CDR1 MNHEY and CDR2 SVGAGI. The CDR3 loop reads CASSWDTDQPQHF. In DNA form, the CDR3 reads TGTGCCAGCAGTTGGGACACCGATCAGCCCCAGCATTTT.

This rearrangement joins TRBV10-3 to TRBJ2-3, with 9 bases aligning to TRBD2. Germline lookup yields CDR1 ENHRY and CDR2 SYGVKD. The V and J ends lost 11 bases and 0 bases, in that order; junction bases with no gene match: 6. This CDR3 has 14 amino acids. The CDR3 here is CAASGTTSTDTQYF. For the CDR3, the DNA is TGTGCCGCTAGCGGGACCACTAGCACAGATACGCAGTATTTT.

For the CDR3, the DNA is TGTGCCAGCAGTTTAGGAGGGGTTGAAAGCAATCAGCCCCAGCATTTT. Protein product: CASSLGGVESNQPQHF. The V call is TRBV28, the J call TRBJ1-5; tentatively, D is TRBD1 (5 bases). Trimming removed 2 bases from V and 1 base from J, with 12 bases in between. This CDR3 region has 16 residues. Germline V gene lookup returns CDR1 MDHEN and CDR2 SYDVKM.